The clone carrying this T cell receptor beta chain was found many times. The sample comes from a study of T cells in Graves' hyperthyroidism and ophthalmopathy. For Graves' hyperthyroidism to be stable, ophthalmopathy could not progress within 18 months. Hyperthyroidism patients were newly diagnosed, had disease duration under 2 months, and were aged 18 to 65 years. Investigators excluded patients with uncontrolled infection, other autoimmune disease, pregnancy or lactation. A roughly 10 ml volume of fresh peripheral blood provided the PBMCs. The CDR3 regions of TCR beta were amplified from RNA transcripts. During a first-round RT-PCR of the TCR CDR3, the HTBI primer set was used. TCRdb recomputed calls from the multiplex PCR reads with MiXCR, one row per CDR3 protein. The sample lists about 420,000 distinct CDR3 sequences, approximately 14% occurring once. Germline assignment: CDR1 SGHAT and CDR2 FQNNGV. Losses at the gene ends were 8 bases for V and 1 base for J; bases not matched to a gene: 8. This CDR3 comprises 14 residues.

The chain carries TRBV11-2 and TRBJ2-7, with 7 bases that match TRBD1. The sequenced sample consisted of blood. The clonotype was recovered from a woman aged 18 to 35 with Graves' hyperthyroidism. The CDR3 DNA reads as TGTGCCAGCTCGCCCGGGACAGAATCCTACGAGCAGTACTTC. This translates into CASSPGTESYEQYF.